This T cell receptor (beta chain) was captured in a study of cytomegalovirus exposure and HLA in healthy donors. Overall study findings and caveats: Highly shared variants forming one cluster were likely a sequencing artifact. Follow-up analysis later connected one missense variant in DCLRE1C with trimming of TCR beta V- and J-genes.

CDR1 is MNHEY and CDR2 is SMNVEV in the germline V gene (reference sequence). The CDR3 extends over 15 amino acids. Trimming at V came to 6 bases and at J to 6 bases, leaving 11 bases not matched to a gene. A note on this clone: Its antigen is as yet unknown.

The PCR contained 60 Vbeta and 13 Jbeta primers. Assay used: immunoSEQ multiplex PCR; TCRdb lists only in-frame clones, some missing. Seen here are some 95,000 clones, approximately 70% observed once, and the top ten hold under 2.5%. The chain is built from TRBV27 and TRBJ1-2; TRBD1 aligns across 9 bases. Material for sequencing was PBMCs. The sequence derives from a man aged 25-45 years in good health and CMV-seronegative. CDR3 DNA sequence: TGTGCCAGCAGCACCGTCCGGGACAGGGTGGATGGCTACACCTTC. Its protein is CASSTVRDRVDGYTF.